One sample yielded the 18 T cell receptor beta chains listed below, sequenced in a study of blood T cell repertoires in COVID-19. Some clones are missing from TCRdb's copy, which holds only in-frame ones; the method was immunoSEQ multiplex PCR. The sample includes 100,000 or so clones, around 82% of them seen just once. Sequencing used peripheral blood. The receptors were sampled from a man aged 65-85 years with active or convalescent COVID-19.

In this sample, this clone turned up once. The V call is TRBV5-4, the J call TRBJ1-2; D is uncertain. V lost 0 bases and J lost 4, with 7 bases in between. This CDR3 spans 13 amino acids. Germline assignment: CDR1 SGHNT and CDR2 YYREEE (reference sequence). CDR3 coding DNA: TGTGCCAGCAGCTTGGGCGGTTTCTATGGCTACACCTTC. Amino acids: CASSLGGFYGYTF. Looking up the rest from reference TRBV5-4 and TRBJ1-2 gives the full variable domain: ETGVTQSPTHLIKTRGQQVTLRCSSQSGHNTVSWYQQALGQGPQFIFQYYREEENGRGNFPPRFSGLQFPNYSSELNVNALELDDSALYLCASSLGGFYGYTFGSGTRLTVV.

V and J are TRBV10-2 and TRBJ2-1, with a weak D call TRBD2 (6 bases). V lost 11 bases and J 8 bases, leaving 22 bases between the germline ends. Germline assignment: CDR1 WSHSY and CDR2 SAAADI. This CDR3 is 14 amino acids long. The chain's CDR3 is CAVGRNKAVDEQFF. Written as DNA, the CDR3 is TGCGCCGTGGGGAGGAACAAGGCTGTCGATGAGCAGTTCTTC.

The V call is TRBV5-5, the J call TRBJ1-5; TRBD1 matches 11 bases. Per germline, CDR1 SGHKS and CDR2 YYEKEE (reference sequence). V gave up 3 bases and J gave up 3 bases; unmatched junction bases: 2. The length of the CDR3 is 15 residues. The DNA of the CDR3 is TGTGCCAGCAGCTGGGGACAGGGGGTCAATCAGCCCCAGCATTTT. Residues: CASSWGQGVNQPQHF.

The chain links TRBV7-2 to TRBJ2-4, with a possible D match to TRBD2 (6 bases). The CDR3 has 13 residues. Trimming removed 5 bases at V and 1 base at J, with 6 bases between. Germline V CDR1 and CDR2: SGHTA, FQGNSA. CDR3 coding DNA: TGTGCCAGCAGCGGGGGGGCCAAAAACATTCAGTACTTC. Its protein is CASSGGAKNIQYF. Supplemented by reference TRBV7-2 and TRBJ2-4, the full variable domain reads GAGVSQSPSNKVTEKGKDVELRCDPISGHTALYWYRQSLGQGLEFLIYFQGNSAPDKSGLPSDRFSAERTGGSVSTLTIQRTQQEDSAVYLCASSGGAKNIQYFGAGTRLSVL.

This rearrangement joins TRBV7-8 to TRBJ1-5; 10 bases align to TRBD1. The CDR3 extends over 16 amino acids. Per the germline V gene, CDR1 is SGHVS and CDR2 is FQNEAQ. V shed 3 bases and J 2 bases; nucleotides not matched to a gene: 4. Written as DNA, the CDR3 is TGTGCCAGCAGCTTCCGGGACAGGGGAGGCAATCAGCCCCAGCATTTT. Translating it yields CASSFRDRGGNQPQHF.

J is TRBJ1-1 and V is TRBV19; no reliable D call. This CDR3 has 13 residues. Germline lookup yields CDR1 LNHDA and CDR2 SQIVND (reference sequence). Trimming pared 9 bases from V and 0 bases from J, leaving 11 bases between. The CDR3 is CASYRSLNTEAFF. The CDR3 DNA reads TGTGCCAGCTACAGATCTTTGAACACTGAAGCTTTCTTT.

V usage is TRBV5-5 and J usage is TRBJ1-4; D is undetermined. CDR1 and CDR2 (germline): SGHKS, YYEKEE (reference sequence). The CDR3 sequence is 14 residues long. V was trimmed by 1 base and J by 5 bases, leaving 9 bases between them. This chain's CDR3 is CASSLQQPNEKLFF. In DNA, the CDR3 is TGTGCCAGCAGCTTGCAACAGCCCAATGAAAAACTGTTTTTT.

V gene TRBV7-2 combines with J gene TRBJ2-2; TRBD1 is a possible D gene (7 bases). V lost 7 bases to trimming and J lost 2 bases, with 14 bases between them. CDR1 SGHTA and CDR2 FQGNSA come from the germline V gene. This CDR3 is built from 15 residues. This CDR3 is CASKNQGGNTGELFF. The CDR3 coding sequence is TGTGCCAGCAAGAACCAGGGGGGTAACACCGGGGAGCTGTTTTTT.

The chain links TRBV7-3 to TRBJ2-3; maybe TRBD2 (6 bases). Trimming pared 2 bases from V and 9 bases from J, leaving 12 bases between. The germline V gene has CDR1 SGHTA and CDR2 FQGTGA. The length of the CDR3 is 13 residues. The CDR3 here is CASSLVGGETQYF. As DNA, the CDR3 is TGTGCCAGCAGCTTAGTAGGCGGGGAGACGCAGTATTTT.

The chain uses TRBV6-5 and TRBJ2-7; 13 bases fit TRBD2. There are 15 residues in the CDR3. In germline, CDR1 is MNHEY, CDR2 SVGAGI. The ends lost 5 bases at V and 7 bases at J; junction bases unmatched: 8. CDR3 coding DNA: TGTGCCAGCAGTCCGACTAGCGGGGGGCCCCGGGAGCAGTACTTC. Its protein is CASSPTSGGPREQYF.

This chain connects TRBV5-8 to TRBJ2-2; 8 nucleotides match TRBD1. The V gene end was trimmed by 3 bases and the J gene end by 2 bases; junction bases not matched to a gene: 6. The CDR3 totals 16 residues. Germline lookup yields CDR1 SGHTS and CDR2 YDEGEE. The CDR3 coding sequence is TGTGCCAGCAGCTCCCGGGCAGGGGGCAACACCGGGGAGCTGTTTTTT. Amino acid sequence: CASSSRAGGNTGELFF.

The V and J genes are TRBV7-9 and TRBJ2-7; D might be TRBD1 (5 bases). The CDR3 spans 13 residues. Trimming cost V 5 bases and J 4 bases, with 12 bases left between them. Germline V CDR1 and CDR2: SEHNR, FQNEAQ (reference sequence). For the CDR3, the DNA is TGTGCCAGCAGCGCCTGGACAACATACGAGCAGTACTTC. Translated: CASSAWTTYEQYF.

The V and J genes are TRBV3-1 (or the pseudogene TRBV3-2) and TRBJ2-2; tentative D call: TRBD2 (5 bases). The CDR3 spans 15 residues. CDR1 is LGHDT and CDR2 is YNNKEL in the germline V gene (reference sequence). V dropped 10 bases and J dropped 4 bases, with 19 bases sitting between them. The CDR3 DNA sequence: TGTGCCACCCGCATGGAGCGGCCGGTCACCGGGGAGCTGTTTTTT. Encoded protein: CATRMERPVTGELFF.

The chain couples TRBV5-4 to TRBJ1-2, with 10 bases matching TRBD1. This CDR3 contains 13 residues. The J segment lost 6 bases and the V segment lost 4 bases, leaving 3 bases of the junction unmatched. Germline CDR1 is SGHNT and CDR2 is YYREEE (reference sequence). Here the CDR3 reads CASSATGGDGYTF. Here the CDR3 DNA reads TGTGCCAGCAGCGCGACAGGGGGCGATGGCTACACCTTC.

The chain combines TRBV6-2 or TRBV6-3 with TRBJ2-1; 10 bases align to TRBD2. CDR1 and CDR2 from the germline V gene are MNHEY and SVGEGT. V gave up 6 bases and J gave up 4 bases; unmatched junction bases: 9. The CDR3 covers 16 residues. In DNA form, the CDR3 reads TGTGCCAGCAGCCTGCAGGTAGCGGGGGGATACAATGAGCAGTTCTTC. It yields the protein CASSLQVAGGYNEQFF.

The chain couples TRBV12-3 or TRBV12-4 to TRBJ2-1; 8 bases align to TRBD2. There are 13 residues in the CDR3. After removal of 4 bases from V and 9 bases from J, the junction contained 5 bases not matched to a gene. CDR3 DNA sequence: TGTGCCAGCAGTTGGGGACTAGGATCTGAGCAGTTCTTC. It is translated as CASSWGLGSEQFF.

The chain is built from TRBV4-1 and TRBJ1-2, with D possibly TRBD1 on 6 matching bases. V was trimmed by 1 base and J by 8 bases, leaving 14 bases between them. The CDR3 spans 14 residues. Germline V gene data show CDR1 as MGHRA and CDR2 as YSYEKL. In DNA form, the CDR3 reads TGCGCCAGCAGCCAAGCCGTCAGGGGAAGCGGCTACACCTTC. This encodes CASSQAVRGSGYTF.

This chain connects TRBV5-4 to TRBJ2-3; TRBD1 is a possible D gene (6 bases). The CDR3 contains 16 residues. Trimming left V 5 bases short and J 4 bases short, with 20 bases between. In germline, CDR1 is SGHNT, CDR2 YYREEE (reference sequence). The CDR3 DNA sequence: TGTGCCAGCAGTCATGGCCCACAGGGATTATCAGATACGCAGTATTTT. Protein sequence: CASSHGPQGLSDTQYF.